This T cell receptor beta chain came from a study of vaccination and CD4 T cells after COVID-19. Study overall: Post-vaccine sampling followed dose two by a median 72 days (range 14 to 241). The cells were exposed to overlapping spike peptides originating from SARS-CoV-2, HCoV-NL63, HCoV-OC43 and HCoV-229E for stimulation.

The sample holds a few counts of this clonotype. Its specificity is not known. This sample's treatment: approximately 11-day PBMC culture with coronavirus spike peptide pools or control peptides (ViraFEST assay). Convalescent patients tested SARS-CoV-2 PCR positive from March to December 2020, before Alpha, Beta and Delta emerged. The culture of roughly 2 million PBMCs per well included 8.5 to 10 IU/ml IL-2 and about 9.8 ug/ml peptide pools. Trimming left V 5 bases short and J 5 bases short, with 16 bases between. This CDR3 contains 15 residues. Looked up from germline, CDR1 is DFQATT and CDR2 is SNEGSKA (reference sequence). The Oncomine TCR Beta short-read assay was what sequenced the DNA obtained from cultured CD4+ T cells. TCRdb used MiXCR to reprocess the PCR reads, holding one entry per CDR3 protein. The table shows about 15,000 distinct CDR3 sequences, with roughly 50% occurring only once.

Sequences were obtained from CD4+ T cells from blood, cultured in vitro. V gene TRBV20-1 combines with J gene TRBJ1-6, with a weak D call TRBD1 (6 bases). This sequence was found in a human donor who had recovered from COVID-19. In DNA, the CDR3 is TGCAGTGCTTTTTTTAGGGACACTCATAATTCACCCCTCCACTTT. This codes for CSAFFRDTHNSPLHF.